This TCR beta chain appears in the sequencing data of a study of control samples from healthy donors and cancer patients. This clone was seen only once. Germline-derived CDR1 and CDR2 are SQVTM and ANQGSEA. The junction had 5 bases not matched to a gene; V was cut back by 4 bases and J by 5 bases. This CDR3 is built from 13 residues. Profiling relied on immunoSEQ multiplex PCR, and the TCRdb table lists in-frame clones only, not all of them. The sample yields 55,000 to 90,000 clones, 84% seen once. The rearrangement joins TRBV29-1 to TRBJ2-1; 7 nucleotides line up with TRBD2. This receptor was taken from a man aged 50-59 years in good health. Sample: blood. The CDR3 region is CSVVPAGNNEQFF. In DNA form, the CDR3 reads TGCAGCGTTGTGCCAGCGGGAAACAATGAGCAGTTCTTC.